Following are 11 T cell receptor beta chains from one sample sequenced in a study of blood T cell repertoires in COVID-19 (dated by TCRdb to 2020 to 2021). Libraries were prepared through the immunoSEQ multiplex PCR assay. Entries here come from immuneACCESS through TCRdb and include only in-frame sequences with V and J called. Some clones fail to appear in such tables; in the studies checked, an unresolved V gene covers under half of the shortfall, and the cause of the remainder is unknown. A total of 130,000 to 150,000 clones appear in this sample, 79% of them only once. The ten top clones hold over 8.5% of the sample. The sequenced sample consisted of peripheral blood. The receptors come from a man aged 45 to 65 with active or convalescent COVID-19.

The chain has TRBV18 and TRBJ2-3, with a possible D match to TRBD1 (6 bases). V was cut by 2 bases and J by 5 bases, with 17 bases left in between. The V gene's germline CDR1 is KGHSH and CDR2 LQKENI. The CDR3 sequence is 16 residues long. CDR3 loop: CASSPEDSRHQDTQYF. The DNA of the CDR3 is TGTGCCAGCTCACCAGAGGACAGCCGACACCAAGATACGCAGTATTTT.

The gene calls are TRBV13 and TRBJ1-3; D remains ambiguous. Trimming pared 3 bases from V and 1 base from J, leaving 7 bases between. From germline, CDR1 is PRHDT and CDR2 FYEKMQ (reference sequence). The CDR3 contains 14 residues. The CDR3 here is CASSFTESGNTIYF. Here the CDR3 DNA reads TGTGCCAGCAGCTTTACAGAGTCTGGAAACACCATATATTTT.

V gene TRBV19 combines with J gene TRBJ2-7; 8 bases align to TRBD2. The ends lost 3 bases at V and 6 bases at J; junction bases unmatched: 4. Germline V gene lookup returns CDR1 LNHDA and CDR2 SQIVND (reference sequence). The CDR3 loop spans 13 amino acids. The CDR3 region has the DNA TGTGCCAGTAGTATGACTAGCGAAGGCGAGCAGTACTTC. It codes for CASSMTSEGEQYF.

This clone was seen more than once but under ten times. The rearrangement joins TRBV19 to TRBJ2-2, with 9 nucleotides matching TRBD1. Trimming took 2 bases from V and 4 from J; bases not matched to a gene: 8. The CDR3 runs to 17 residues. The germline V gene has CDR1 LNHDA and CDR2 SQIVND (reference sequence). The CDR3 reads CASSIRWTGVGTGELFF. CDR3 nucleotides: TGTGCCAGTAGTATACGGTGGACAGGGGTTGGCACCGGGGAGCTGTTTTTT.

This rearrangement joins TRBV5-1 to TRBJ1-5, with 10 bases lining up with TRBD1. Germline CDR1 reads SGHRS; CDR2 reads YFSETQ. V dropped 0 bases and J dropped 7; count of bases not matched to a gene: 7. This CDR3 is 16 amino acids long. CDR3 coding DNA: TGCGCCAGCAGCTTGGCCGGGACAGGGGCGGGACAGCCCCAGCATTTT. Translating gives CASSLAGTGAGQPQHF.

In its sample, this clone was seen once. The CDR3 is CASSLPPASGSHNEQFF. DNA for the CDR3: TGCGCCAGCAGCTTACCCCCGGCTAGCGGGAGCCACAATGAGCAGTTCTTC. The chain uses TRBV5-1 and TRBJ2-1, with TRBD2 matching over 10 bases. The germline gives CDR1 SGHRS, CDR2 YFSETQ. The CDR3 runs to 17 residues. Trimming at V came to 2 bases and at J to 5 bases, leaving 10 bases not matched to a gene.

The chain uses TRBV30 and TRBJ2-7; 12 bases are a match to TRBD1. Germline CDR1 GTSNPN, CDR2 SVGIG (reference sequence). J was trimmed by 6 bases and V by 2 bases; bases with no gene match: 2. The CDR3 has 13 residues. CDR3 sequence (DNA): TGTGCCTGGAGTAGGGACAGGGGGCCCGAGCAGTACTTC. It specifies CAWSRDRGPEQYF.

Worth noting for this clone: Compared with germline, one end of the junction differs, possibly owing to a read error. The chain combines TRBV29-1 with TRBJ2-7; 8 bases map to TRBD1. The germline V gene has CDR1 SQVTM and CDR2 ANQGSEA. There are 14 residues in the CDR3. The CDR3 here is CSVEDRGFDYEQYF. CDR3 DNA sequence: TGCAGCGTAGAAGACAGGGGATTCGACTACGAGCAGTACTTC.

Only one count was recorded for this clone. The J gene is TRBJ2-1, the V gene TRBV5-4; TRBD2 agrees at 8 bases. After removal of 4 bases from V and 7 bases from J, the junction contained 13 bases not matched to a gene. The CDR3 length is 16 residues. Germline CDR1 and CDR2: SGHNT and YYREEE (reference sequence). Here the CDR3 DNA reads TGTGCCAGCAGCGCCCGGGGGCGGGAGGCTGGGAATGAGCAGTTCTTC. Protein: CASSARGREAGNEQFF.

This clone was seen a handful of times. The V gene is TRBV6-5, the J gene TRBJ2-3; 12 positions agree with TRBD2. The CDR3 has 15 amino acids. V lost 7 bases, J lost 3 bases, and 5 bases stayed unmatched. CDR1 is MNHEY, CDR2 SVGAGI, per germline. This CDR3 reads CASTRTSGRTDTQYF. The CDR3, as DNA: TGTGCCAGCACCCGAACTAGCGGGAGGACAGATACGCAGTATTTT.

The chain combines TRBV3-1 (or the pseudogene TRBV3-2) with TRBJ2-7; 10 positions agree with TRBD2. There are 14 residues in the CDR3. Trimming removed 7 bases from V and 6 bases from J; junction bases left unmatched: 9. Germline values: CDR1 LGHDT, CDR2 YNNKEL (reference sequence). The CDR3 DNA reads TGTGCCAGCAACTCCCTAGCGGGAGAGGGCGAGCAGTACTTC. This sequence encodes CASNSLAGEGEQYF.